This T cell receptor beta chain was captured by sequencing in a study of blood T cells in healthy people across ages (dated by TCRdb to the mid-2010s). Context from the whole study: Template switching captured roughly one uniquely barcoded TCR beta cDNA molecule per two T cells in model experiments. To track age-related changes in TCR beta repertoire diversity, the study relied on deep sequencing normalized with unique cDNA molecular identifiers. Four age groups were formed from the donors: young (average roughly 15 years), middle-aged (approximately 40), aged (62) and long-lived (around 82). Donors of different ages were randomly distributed across sequencing lanes to avoid experimental bias. Using the same blood draw, the study looked at two additional independent replicas of 1 million unique cDNA reads for two donors, one aged 18 to 29 and the other aged 80 or older. Broad study findings and their caveats: As age increased, observed TCR beta diversity per million T cells dropped in a roughly linear way, and a significant reduction was already evident by age about 36. Compared with the aged group, more naive CD4+ T cells, fewer expanded clones and increased TCR diversity were shown by the long-lived group, suggesting age selection. Bulk unsorted PBMC profiling prevented conclusive comparison of naive and antigen-experienced compartments. Total diversity estimates from one million sequenced T cells were considered lower bounds and underestimates. A strong correlation was found between observed TCR beta diversity and the percentage of naive T cells measured by flow cytometry. Donor CMV infection status was unknown, potentially confounding age-related changes in expanded clonotypes.

The 35 to 40 donors, aged roughly 6 to 90 years, were systemically healthy Caucasian individuals from Russia. Each donor gave ten milliliters of peripheral blood, drawn into EDTA-treated Vacutainer tubes. Ficoll-Paque density-gradient centrifugation was used to isolate PBMCs, with at least 6.5 million obtained per sample. Trizol reagent was used to extract total RNA from the PBMCs, yielding at least 5 micrograms per sample. Naive CD45RAhigh/CD27high T cell percentages were measured by flow cytometry on a PBMC aliquot from every donor. The CDR3 spans 14 residues, from the cysteine through the phenylalanine. Only the CDR3 portion is preserved as DNA: 42 bases, with reading frame beginning at the first base. CDR1 and CDR2 (DFQATT, SNEGSKA) derive from the germline V gene (reference sequence). Trimming costs V 5 bases and J 0 bases, and their ends lie 13 bases apart. Library construction relied on 5' RACE. Sequencing instrument: Illumina HiSeq 2500. A second PCR of roughly 7 to 12 cycles was run with a J-beta primer mix and a sample-barcoded 5' primer. A unique molecular identifier was introduced onto each TCR beta cDNA molecule by a template-switch 5' adaptor carrying 12 random nucleotides. Each sample yielded at least 3 million CDR3-containing paired-end reads. The Mint cDNA synthesis kit, primed by a TRBC-specific oligonucleotide, was used to synthesize first-strand cDNA from all RNA. Following uracil-DNA glycosylase treatment, all cDNA underwent a first 18-cycle PCR with the universal primers M1SS and BC2_uni_R. On the authors' methods: For normalization, 1 million high-quality reads, each with a distinct molecular identifier, were randomly selected from each sample. Reads sharing molecular identifiers were discarded rather than binned into consensus sequences. CDR3 identification, clonotype clustering and error correction used MiTCR with a Q25 quality threshold and the strictest error-elimination algorithm. A nonparametric unseen species model using Euler transformation provided a lower-bound estimate of total TCR beta diversity. Using fastp trimming at Q25 and MiXCR clonotype assembly, TCRdb reanalyzed the public sequencing data and kept in-frame beta chains. Rows are unified per CDR3 protein, each entry keeping the most common DNA and genes. The V and J calls reflect TCRdb's pipeline rather than the authors' work. This sample lists approximately 800,000 distinct CDR3 sequences; around 45% were detected once. The ten largest clonotypes hold around a sixth of the sample.

As regards this clonotype: No antigen is known for it. The sample holds no much larger clone one base away, and base qualities are not on file.

The receptor was isolated from an elderly man in good health. The source material was blood. The sequence is built from TRBV20-1 and TRBJ1-1; the D gene cannot be named for sure. At the DNA level, the sequence is TGCAGTGCTCGTGTCGGTAATATGAACACTGAAGCTTTCTTT. Its coded protein is CSARVGNMNTEAFF.